The source of this T cell receptor beta chain is a study of blood T cell repertoires in COVID-19. Study details: Acute and convalescent COVID-19 specimens originated in the United States, Italy and Spain. PBMCs, B-cell-depleted T cells, or T cells were the source of the cDNA or gDNA that made up the material.

Source study methods: From reference gene primer amplification, estimates of nucleated cell counts were derived. Repertoires were generated with immunoSEQ multiplex PCR, while TCRdb's copy carries only in-frame clones and drops some. V and J calls and clone size are given by that table; D and trimming were obtained from the DNA. This table holds fewer than 250,000 clones, just under 85% found once. This CDR3 is built from 16 residues. V shed 0 bases, J shed 8 bases, and the junction held 9 bases outside the gene matches. Germline V lookup: CDR1 SGHRS, CDR2 YFSETQ. This sequence was found in a woman in her 70s with active or convalescent COVID-19. Source material: peripheral blood. The chain is built from TRBV5-1 and TRBJ2-4; 9 nucleotides line up with TRBD2. The CDR3 loop reads CASSLVPGLAPHIQYF. The DNA of the CDR3 is TGCGCCAGCAGCTTGGTTCCGGGACTAGCCCCCCACATTCAGTACTTC.